The rows below give T cell receptor beta chains drawn from one sample of a study of early T cells in non-severe SARS-CoV-2 infection. From the 5' RACE reads, TCRdb called clonotypes with MiXCR, one entry per CDR3 protein. The sample consists of some 80,000 distinct CDR3 sequences, approximately 12% of them appearing once. The sequencing used whole blood, collected at baseline. The source is an adult who was a healthcare worker with PCR-confirmed SARS-CoV-2 infection or an uninfected control (not recorded which). The donor label of this sample is uncertain. The CDR3 runs from the conserved cysteine through the conserved F or W. The order of the fields is CDR3 length, V gene, CDR3 protein.

cdr3_length: 14
v_call: TRBV20-1
cdr3_aa: CSARFPGRQYEQYF

cdr3_length: 13
v_call: TRBV6-2/TRBV6-3
cdr3_aa: CASSYAGRVEQYF

cdr3_length: 15
v_call: TRBV5-1
cdr3_aa: CASSLGDTSNQPQHF

cdr3_length: 13
v_call: TRBV3-1
cdr3_aa: CASSQGVQETQYF

cdr3_length: 14
v_call: TRBV6-2/TRBV6-3
cdr3_aa: CASRRGSGANVLTF

cdr3_length: 14
v_call: TRBV5-1
cdr3_aa: CASSAWGAAYEQYF

cdr3_length: 13
v_call: TRBV20-1
cdr3_aa: CSAKAGVSYEQYF

cdr3_length: 13
v_call: TRBV7-6
cdr3_aa: CASSLYLNTEAFF

cdr3_length: 15
v_call: TRBV27
cdr3_aa: CASSLYGTGGSPLHF

cdr3_length: 15
v_call: TRBV18
cdr3_aa: CASSPNAGVDQPQHF

cdr3_length: 11
v_call: TRBV12-3/TRBV12-4
cdr3_aa: CASSLSREQYF

cdr3_length: 13
v_call: TRBV7-3
cdr3_aa: CASSLGPFYGYTF

cdr3_length: 15
v_call: TRBV7-9
cdr3_aa: CASSPRDRGYEKLFF

cdr3_length: 14
v_call: TRBV7-2
cdr3_aa: CASSLDTGTDTQYF

cdr3_length: 16
v_call: TRBV25-1
cdr3_aa: CASSEAPETPNTEAFF

cdr3_length: 12
v_call: TRBV5-1
cdr3_aa: CASSSTSNEQYF

cdr3_length: 12
v_call: TRBV6-2/TRBV6-3
cdr3_aa: CASRGPYNEQFF

cdr3_length: 14
v_call: TRBV20-1
cdr3_aa: CSARSTQGPYGYTF

cdr3_length: 16
v_call: TRBV6-6
cdr3_aa: CASRSPGLAGHNEQFF

cdr3_length: 16
v_call: TRBV7-6
cdr3_aa: CASSLPSGVVTGELFF

cdr3_length: 18
v_call: TRBV3-1
cdr3_aa: CASSRNPGTSGLTDTQYF

cdr3_length: 12
v_call: TRBV20-1
cdr3_aa: CSARPSYNEQFF

cdr3_length: 13
v_call: TRBV7-6
cdr3_aa: CASSLEGSEKLFF

cdr3_length: 17
v_call: TRBV5-6
cdr3_aa: CASTYLPLPSSYNEQFF

cdr3_length: 16
v_call: TRBV27
cdr3_aa: CASSPEYPTRTGELFF

cdr3_length: 15
v_call: TRBV6-5
cdr3_aa: CASSYSHRGRTEAFF

cdr3_length: 15
v_call: TRBV4-1
cdr3_aa: CASSQVTAGVDTQYF

cdr3_length: 16
v_call: TRBV18
cdr3_aa: CASSPSFYGNTGELFF

cdr3_length: 14
v_call: TRBV25-1
cdr3_aa: CASNPRSSGNTIYF

cdr3_length: 12
v_call: TRBV12-3/TRBV12-4
cdr3_aa: CASSFLGDTQYF

cdr3_length: 16
v_call: TRBV24-1
cdr3_aa: CATSDASGASTDTQYF

cdr3_length: 15
v_call: TRBV19
cdr3_aa: CASSIRANQRNEQFF

cdr3_length: 14
v_call: TRBV11-2
cdr3_aa: CASSLGPYNSPLHF

cdr3_length: 13
v_call: TRBV4-1
cdr3_aa: CASSRDRSQPQHF

cdr3_length: 17
v_call: TRBV7-8
cdr3_aa: CASSLFLSQPSTDTQYF

cdr3_length: 15
v_call: TRBV2
cdr3_aa: CASSDGTRAQQPQHF

cdr3_length: 11
v_call: TRBV2
cdr3_aa: CASSLSYEQYF

cdr3_length: 13
v_call: TRBV28
cdr3_aa: CASSFPVTNTIYF

cdr3_length: 15
v_call: TRBV4-3
cdr3_aa: CASSQEGTSYTEQYF

cdr3_length: 14
v_call: TRBV12-3/TRBV12-4
cdr3_aa: CASSLGSGEDEQYF

cdr3_length: 17
v_call: TRBV7-6
cdr3_aa: CASSLDTRVGPMGEQFF

cdr3_length: 14
v_call: TRBV7-2
cdr3_aa: CASSLGGDQETQYF

cdr3_length: 14
v_call: TRBV12-3/TRBV12-4
cdr3_aa: CASSLAGLTGELFF

cdr3_length: 11
v_call: TRBV11-2
cdr3_aa: CASSFVDTQYF

cdr3_length: 10
v_call: TRBV20-1
cdr3_aa: CSASDYGYTF

cdr3_length: 14
v_call: TRBV11-2
cdr3_aa: CASSLPLNTGELFF

cdr3_length: 14
v_call: TRBV27
cdr3_aa: CASRVAGGSVLQYF

cdr3_length: 11
v_call: TRBV20-1
cdr3_aa: CSARGENEQFF

cdr3_length: 13
v_call: TRBV7-3
cdr3_aa: CASSPGAYETQYF

cdr3_length: 13
v_call: TRBV14
cdr3_aa: CASSQGGASKQYF